These T cell receptor beta chains were read from a single sample in a study of T cells in Graves' hyperthyroidism and ophthalmopathy. TCRdb redid the calling of the multiplex PCR reads with MiXCR, one entry per CDR3 protein. This table has 660,000 or so distinct CDR3 sequences, 20% to 25% appearing once. Sequences were obtained from blood. These receptors were collected from a young man with Graves' ophthalmopathy. CDR3s include the opening cysteine and the closing phenylalanine or tryptophan. The order of the fields is J gene, V gene, clone size, CDR3 length, D gene, CDR3 DNA, CDR3 protein. The D gene is left open where the match is weak. The size of a clone is reported for some rows only, either as once, few or many, or as a class for expanded clones.

TRBJ1-5,TRBV24-1,few,16,NA,TGTGCCACCAGTGAACATGGCCCAGGGGTCGAAGGGGCCCAGCATTTT,CATSEHGPGVEGAQHF
TRBJ2-1,TRBV7-2,many,18,TRBD2,TGTGCCAGCAGCTTAGAAGGTCCGGGCGGGAGGGCCTACAATGAGCAGTTCTTC,CASSLEGPGGRAYNEQFF
TRBJ2-5,TRBV7-3,few,17,NA,TGTGCCAGCAGCTTGGTTCTGGCAGGGGCCTCCCAAGAGACCCAGTACTTC,CASSLVLAGASQETQYF
TRBJ2-2,TRBV11-2,NA,14,TRBD2,TGTGCCAGCAGCGCGAGCGGGGACACCGGGGAGCTGTTTTTT,CASSASGDTGELFF
TRBJ1-3,TRBV27,NA,14,TRBD1,TGTGCCAGCACCTGGACAGGGGCTGGAAACACCACATATTTT,CASTWTGAGNTTYF
TRBJ2-2,TRBV10-3,NA,12,NA,TGTGCCACCCGGACGACTATCGGGGAGCTGTTTTTT,CATRTTIGELFF
TRBJ2-3,TRBV12-3/TRBV12-4,NA,12,NA,TGTGCCAGCAGGACTAGTGGGTATACGCAGTATTTT,CASRTSGYTQYF
TRBJ1-1,TRBV5-1,NA,15,NA,TGCGCCAGCAGCTTGGATCCAGACCTGAACACTGAAGCTTTCTTT,CASSLDPDLNTEAFF
TRBJ1-4,TRBV13,NA,17,TRBD1,TGTGCCAGCAGCGCGACCCGGACAGGGGGCGAGGGCGAAAAACTGTTTTTT,CASSATRTGGEGEKLFF
TRBJ2-1,TRBV5-5,NA,15,NA,TGTGCCAGCAGCCAGGCGGCCCAGGCAATGGGTGAGCAGTTCTTC,CASSQAAQAMGEQFF
TRBJ2-3,TRBV5-1,NA,15,NA,TGCGCCAGCAGCTTGAACGGGCCTAGCACAGATACGCAGTATTTT,CASSLNGPSTDTQYF
TRBJ2-5,TRBV2,few,16,TRBD2,TGTGCCAGCAGGATGTGGGAGCTAGCGGGAGACGGGACCCAGTACTTC,CASRMWELAGDGTQYF
TRBJ2-2,TRBV7-9,NA,15,TRBD2,TGTGCCAGCGGGACTAGCCAGACTAACACCGGGGAGCTGTTTTTT,CASGTSQTNTGELFF
TRBJ2-7,TRBV20-1,many,15,TRBD2,TGCAGTGCTAGAGACCTAGCGGGAGGGCCCTACGAGCAGTACTTC,CSARDLAGGPYEQYF
TRBJ2-7,TRBV20-1,many,16,NA,TGCAGTGCTAGAGATGGTTGGGACAGCGGGATCTACGAGCAGTACTTC,CSARDGWDSGIYEQYF
TRBJ2-3,TRBV20-1,few,16,NA,TGCAGTGCTAGAGACCTAAAGGCGAGCGCGACAGATACGCAGTATTTT,CSARDLKASATDTQYF
TRBJ2-7,TRBV28,few,16,TRBD1,TGTGCCAGCAGGCCGTATACAGGGGGACTCACCTACGAGCAGTACTTC,CASRPYTGGLTYEQYF
TRBJ2-2,TRBV5-1,NA,15,TRBD1,TGCGCCAGCAGCGGCCGACAGGGTAGCACCGGGGAGCTGTTTTTT,CASSGRQGSTGELFF
TRBJ2-2,TRBV2,NA,15,TRBD2,TGTGCCAGCACCCGGCTAGCGGGAAACACCGGGGAGCTGTTTTTT,CASTRLAGNTGELFF
TRBJ2-7,TRBV19,NA,15,TRBD1,TGTGCCAGTAGTACTACCGGGACAGGGGGCTTAAAGCAGTACTTC,CASSTTGTGGLKQYF
TRBJ2-3,TRBV9,NA,17,TRBD2,TGTGCCAGCAGCCCCCGGCCCGGGACTACTAGCACAGATACGCAGTATTTT,CASSPRPGTTSTDTQYF
TRBJ2-7,TRBV6-2/TRBV6-3,few,13,NA,TGTGCCAGCAGTTACACCGTCCGTCTCGAGCAGTACTTC,CASSYTVRLEQYF
TRBJ2-1,TRBV29-1,few,13,NA,TGCAGCGTTGAGGGGACCGGGGGCAATGAGCAGTTCTTC,CSVEGTGGNEQFF
TRBJ1-2,TRBV30,many,13,NA,TGTGCCTGGAGTGTACCGGTACTCTATGGCTACACCTTC,CAWSVPVLYGYTF
TRBJ2-2,TRBV7-9,few,16,NA,TGTGCCAGCAGACACGACAGGTCGGGGGACACCGGGGAGCTGTTTTTT,CASRHDRSGDTGELFF